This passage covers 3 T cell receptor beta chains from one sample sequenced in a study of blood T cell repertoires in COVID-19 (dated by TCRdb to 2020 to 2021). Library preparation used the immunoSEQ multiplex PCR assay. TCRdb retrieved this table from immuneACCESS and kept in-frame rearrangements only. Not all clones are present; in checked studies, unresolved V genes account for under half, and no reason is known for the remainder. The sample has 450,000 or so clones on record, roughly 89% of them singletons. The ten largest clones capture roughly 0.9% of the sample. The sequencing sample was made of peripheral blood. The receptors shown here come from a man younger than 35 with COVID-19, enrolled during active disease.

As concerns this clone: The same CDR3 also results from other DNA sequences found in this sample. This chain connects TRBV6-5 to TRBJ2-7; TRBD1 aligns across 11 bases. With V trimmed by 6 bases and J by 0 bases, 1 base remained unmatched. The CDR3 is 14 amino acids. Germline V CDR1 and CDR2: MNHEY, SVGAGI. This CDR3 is CASRGTGGSYEQYF. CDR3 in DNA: TGTGCCAGCAGGGGGACAGGGGGCTCCTACGAGCAGTACTTC.

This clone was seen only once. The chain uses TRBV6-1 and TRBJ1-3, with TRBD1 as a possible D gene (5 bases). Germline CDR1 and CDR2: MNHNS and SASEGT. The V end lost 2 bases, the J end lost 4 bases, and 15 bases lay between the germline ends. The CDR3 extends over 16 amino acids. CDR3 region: CASSERPLQAGNTIYF. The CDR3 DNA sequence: TGTGCCAGCAGTGAAAGACCTTTACAGGCGGGAAACACCATATATTTT.

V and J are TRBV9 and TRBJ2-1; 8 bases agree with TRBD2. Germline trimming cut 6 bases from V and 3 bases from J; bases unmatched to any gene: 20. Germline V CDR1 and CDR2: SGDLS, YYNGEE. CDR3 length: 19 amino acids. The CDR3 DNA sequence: TGTGCCAGCACCGACCCGGTTGACCCAAGCGGGAGAAACTACAATGAGCAGTTCTTC. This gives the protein CASTDPVDPSGRNYNEQFF.